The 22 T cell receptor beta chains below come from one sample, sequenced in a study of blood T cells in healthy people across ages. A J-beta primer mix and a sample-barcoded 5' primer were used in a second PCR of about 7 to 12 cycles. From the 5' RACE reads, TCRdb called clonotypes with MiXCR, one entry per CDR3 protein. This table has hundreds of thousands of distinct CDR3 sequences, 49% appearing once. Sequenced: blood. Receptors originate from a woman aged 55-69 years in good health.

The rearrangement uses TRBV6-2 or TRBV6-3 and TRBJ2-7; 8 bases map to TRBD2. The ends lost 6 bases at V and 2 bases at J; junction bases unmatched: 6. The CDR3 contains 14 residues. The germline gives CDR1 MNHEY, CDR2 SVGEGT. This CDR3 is CASRGSGATYEQYF. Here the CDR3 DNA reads TGTGCCAGCAGGGGTAGCGGGGCTACCTACGAGCAGTACTTC.

CDR3 DNA: TGCAGTGCTAGAGCCAGTGGGTGGGGGAGTTACAATGAGCAGTTCTTC. Protein product: CSARASGWGSYNEQFF. This sequence joins TRBV20-1 and TRBJ2-1; perhaps D is TRBD1 or TRBD2 (5 bases each). Trimming removed 1 base from V and 4 bases from J, with 17 bases in between. CDR1 and CDR2 (germline): DFQATT, SNEGSKA (reference sequence). This CDR3 contains 16 residues.

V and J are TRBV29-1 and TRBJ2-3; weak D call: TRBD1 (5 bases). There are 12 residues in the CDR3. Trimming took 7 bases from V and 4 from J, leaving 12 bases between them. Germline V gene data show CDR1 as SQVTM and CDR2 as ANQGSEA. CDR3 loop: CSDRTFPDTQYF. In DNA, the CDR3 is TGCAGCGACAGGACGTTTCCAGATACGCAGTATTTT.

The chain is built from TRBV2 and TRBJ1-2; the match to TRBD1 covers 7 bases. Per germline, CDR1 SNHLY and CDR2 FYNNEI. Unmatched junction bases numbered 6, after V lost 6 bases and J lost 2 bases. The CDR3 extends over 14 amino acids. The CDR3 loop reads CASSIQGPNYGYTF. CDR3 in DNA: TGTGCCAGCAGCATACAGGGGCCCAACTATGGCTACACCTTC.

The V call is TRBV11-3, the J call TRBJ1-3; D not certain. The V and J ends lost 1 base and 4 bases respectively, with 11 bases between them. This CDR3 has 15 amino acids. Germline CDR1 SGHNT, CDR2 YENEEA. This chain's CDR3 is CASSLGGSSGNTIYF. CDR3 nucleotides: TGTGCCAGCAGCTTAGGAGGCAGTTCGGGAAACACCATATATTTT.

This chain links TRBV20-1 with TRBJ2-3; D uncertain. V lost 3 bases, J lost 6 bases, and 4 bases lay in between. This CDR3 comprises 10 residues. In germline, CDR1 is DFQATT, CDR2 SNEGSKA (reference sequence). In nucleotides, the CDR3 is TGCAGTGCTAGTATCGATACGCAGTATTTT. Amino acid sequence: CSASIDTQYF.

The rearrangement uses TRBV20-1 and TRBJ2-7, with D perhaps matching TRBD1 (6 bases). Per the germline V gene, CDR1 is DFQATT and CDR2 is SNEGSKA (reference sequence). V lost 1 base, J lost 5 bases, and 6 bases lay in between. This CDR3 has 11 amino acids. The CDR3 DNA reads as TGCAGTGCTAGAGGACAGGACGAGCAGTACTTC. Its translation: CSARGQDEQYF.

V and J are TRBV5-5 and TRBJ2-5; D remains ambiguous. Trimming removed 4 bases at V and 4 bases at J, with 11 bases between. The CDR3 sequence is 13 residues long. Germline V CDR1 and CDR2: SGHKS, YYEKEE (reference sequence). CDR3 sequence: CASSAGLIETQYF. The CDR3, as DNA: TGTGCCAGCAGCGCAGGCCTAATAGAGACCCAGTACTTC. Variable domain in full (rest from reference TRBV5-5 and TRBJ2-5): DAGVTQSPTHLIKTRGQQVTLRCSPISGHKSVSWYQQVLGQGPQFIFQYYEKEERGRGNFPDRFSARQFPNYSSELNVNALLLGDSALYLCASSAGLIETQYFGPGTRLLVL.

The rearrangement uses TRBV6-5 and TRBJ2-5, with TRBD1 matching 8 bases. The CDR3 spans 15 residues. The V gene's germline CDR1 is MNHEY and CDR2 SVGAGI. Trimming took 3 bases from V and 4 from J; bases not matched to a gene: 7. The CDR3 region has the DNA TGTGCCAGCAGTTATGGGGCGGGACAGGTAGAGACCCAGTACTTC. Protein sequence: CASSYGAGQVETQYF.

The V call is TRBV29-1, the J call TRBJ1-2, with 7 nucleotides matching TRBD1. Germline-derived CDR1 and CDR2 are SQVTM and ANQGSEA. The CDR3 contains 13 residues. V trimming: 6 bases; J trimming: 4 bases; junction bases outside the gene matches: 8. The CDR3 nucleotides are TGCAGCGTCGAAACAGGGGACGGCTATGGCTACACCTTC. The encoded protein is CSVETGDGYGYTF.

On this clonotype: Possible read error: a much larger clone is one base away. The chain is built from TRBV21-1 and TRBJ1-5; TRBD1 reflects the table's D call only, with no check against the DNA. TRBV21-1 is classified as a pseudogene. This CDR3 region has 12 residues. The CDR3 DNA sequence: TGTGCCAGCAGCAGTTCCCGGGGTTCGCAGCATTTT. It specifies CASSSSRGSQHF.

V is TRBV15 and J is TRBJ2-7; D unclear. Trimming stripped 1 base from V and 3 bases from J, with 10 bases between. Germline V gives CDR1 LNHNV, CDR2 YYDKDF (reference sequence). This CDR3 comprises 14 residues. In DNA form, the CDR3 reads TGTGCCACCAGCAGAGGGTTTGTGGTCTACGAGCAGTACTTC. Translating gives CATSRGFVVYEQYF.

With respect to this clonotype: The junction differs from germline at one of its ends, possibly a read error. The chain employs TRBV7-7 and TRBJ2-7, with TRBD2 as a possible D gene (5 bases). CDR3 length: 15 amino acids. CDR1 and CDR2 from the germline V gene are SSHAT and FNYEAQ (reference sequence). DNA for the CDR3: TGTGCTAGCAGCTTGACACGGACTGACTCCTACGAGCAGTACTTC. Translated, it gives CASSLTRTDSYEQYF.

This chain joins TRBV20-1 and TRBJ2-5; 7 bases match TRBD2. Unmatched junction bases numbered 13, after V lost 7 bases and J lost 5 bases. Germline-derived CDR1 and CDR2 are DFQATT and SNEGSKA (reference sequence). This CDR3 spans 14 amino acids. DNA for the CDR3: TGCAGTGTGGTTGGGGGGAGGGCCGATGAGACCCAGTACTTC. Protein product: CSVVGGRADETQYF.

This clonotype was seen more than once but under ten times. In nucleotides, the CDR3 is TGTGCCAGCAGCCTTAGTGTAAATGAGCAGTTCTTC. The encoded protein is CASSLSVNEQFF. The chain carries TRBV7-3 and TRBJ2-1; D gene uncertain. Trimming cost V 5 bases and J 7 bases, with 9 bases left between them. The CDR3 has 12 residues. CDR1 and CDR2 from the germline V gene are SGHTA and FQGTGA.

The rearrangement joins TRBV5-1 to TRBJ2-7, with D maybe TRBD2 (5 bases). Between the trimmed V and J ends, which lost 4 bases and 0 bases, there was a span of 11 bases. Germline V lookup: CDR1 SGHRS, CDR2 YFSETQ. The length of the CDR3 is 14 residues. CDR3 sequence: CASSKLDTSYEQYF. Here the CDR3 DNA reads TGCGCCAGCAGCAAACTAGATACCTCCTACGAGCAGTACTTC.

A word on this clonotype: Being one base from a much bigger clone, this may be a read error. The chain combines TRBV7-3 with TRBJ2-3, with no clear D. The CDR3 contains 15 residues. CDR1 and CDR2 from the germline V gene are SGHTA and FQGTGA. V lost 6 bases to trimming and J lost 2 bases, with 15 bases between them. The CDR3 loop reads CASSRMGGVTDTQYF. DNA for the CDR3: TGTGCCAGCAGTAGGATGGGCGGTGTCACAGATACGCAGTATTTT.

CDR3 sequence (DNA): TGCAGTGCTAGAGATCCCGTGAGCCAGCCCCAGCATTTT. Encoded protein: CSARDPVSQPQHF. This chain connects TRBV20-1 to TRBJ1-5, with unresolved D. The V gene's germline CDR1 is DFQATT and CDR2 SNEGSKA (reference sequence). Trimming shortened V by 0 bases and J by 7 bases, and 10 bases separated the two germline ends. CDR3 length equals 13 residues.

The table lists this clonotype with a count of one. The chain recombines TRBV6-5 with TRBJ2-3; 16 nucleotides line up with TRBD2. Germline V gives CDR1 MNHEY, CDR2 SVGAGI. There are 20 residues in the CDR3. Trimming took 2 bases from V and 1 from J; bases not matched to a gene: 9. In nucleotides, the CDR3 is TGTGCCAGCAGTTACATGGGACTAGCGGGAGGGCCAAGGGGCACAGATACGCAGTATTTT. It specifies CASSYMGLAGGPRGTDTQYF.

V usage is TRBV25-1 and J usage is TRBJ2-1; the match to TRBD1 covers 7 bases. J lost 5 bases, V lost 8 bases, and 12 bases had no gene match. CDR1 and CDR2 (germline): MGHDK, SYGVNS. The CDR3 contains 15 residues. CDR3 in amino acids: CASGDRQGFHNEQFF. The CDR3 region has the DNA TGTGCCAGCGGGGACCGACAGGGTTTCCACAATGAGCAGTTCTTC.

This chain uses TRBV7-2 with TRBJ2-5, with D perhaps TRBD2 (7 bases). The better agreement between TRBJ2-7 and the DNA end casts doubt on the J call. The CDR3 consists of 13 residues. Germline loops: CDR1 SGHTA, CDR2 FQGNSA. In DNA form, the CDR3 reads TGTGCCAGCAGGCGGGGGCAGAATAACGAGCAGTACTTC. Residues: CASRRGQNNEQYF.

CDR3 DNA sequence: TGTGCCAGCAGTACACAGTTGGCCTACGAGCAGTACTTC. Translated, it gives CASSTQLAYEQYF. The chain uses TRBV28 and TRBJ2-7; D is undetermined. Germline V gene sequence: CDR1 MDHEN, CDR2 SYDVKM. The CDR3 sequence is 13 residues long. The V end lost 5 bases, the J end lost 2 bases, and 10 bases lay between the germline ends.